This T cell receptor (beta chain) is from a study of blood T cell repertoires in COVID-19. Whole-study context: COVID-19 samples, acute and convalescent, were from the United States, Italy and Spain. Sources were T cells, B-cell-depleted T cells, or PBMCs; the material itself was cDNA or gDNA.

The germline V and J ends were trimmed by 3 bases and 6 bases, with 14 bases remaining between them. This CDR3 is 14 amino acids long. The germline V gene has CDR1 SNHLY and CDR2 FYNNEI. Clones were read by immunoSEQ multiplex PCR, and TCRdb kept only the in-frame ones, dropping some. This table has fewer than 250,000 clones, around four fifths appearing once. Recruits, aged roughly 18 to 95 years, lived in 24 US areas. No more than 2 weeks before study entry, exposed participants had met a case of COVID-19. The sample comprised PBMCs or T cells enriched from blood (not recorded which). The chain couples TRBV2 to TRBJ1-2; D not certain. The clonotype was recovered from a middle-aged woman who had been exposed to COVID-19. The CDR3 region has the DNA TGTGCCAGCAGTGACAGGCTACTTATGAATGGCTACACCTTC. Encoded protein: CASSDRLLMNGYTF. Looking up the rest from reference TRBV2 and TRBJ1-2 gives the full variable domain: EPEVTQTPSHQVTQMGQEVILRCVPISNHLYFYWYRQILGQKVEFLVSFYNNEISEKSEIFDDQFSVERPDGSNFTLKIRSTKLEDSAMYFCASSDRLLMNGYTFGSGTRLTVV.